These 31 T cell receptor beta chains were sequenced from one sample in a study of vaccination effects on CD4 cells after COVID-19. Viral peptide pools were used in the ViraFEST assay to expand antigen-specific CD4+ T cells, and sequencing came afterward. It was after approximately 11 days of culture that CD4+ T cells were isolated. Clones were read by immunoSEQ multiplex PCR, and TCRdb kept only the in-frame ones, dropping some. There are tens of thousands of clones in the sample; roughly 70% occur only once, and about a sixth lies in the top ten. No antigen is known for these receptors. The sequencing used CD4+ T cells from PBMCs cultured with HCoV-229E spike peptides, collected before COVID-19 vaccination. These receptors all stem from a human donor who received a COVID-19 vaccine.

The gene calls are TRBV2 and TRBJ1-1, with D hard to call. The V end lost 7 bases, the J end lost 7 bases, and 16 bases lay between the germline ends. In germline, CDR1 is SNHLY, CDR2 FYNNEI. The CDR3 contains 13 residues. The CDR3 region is CASTPRVVGEAFF. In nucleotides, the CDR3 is TGTGCCAGCACACCTAGGGTTGTCGGTGAAGCTTTCTTT.

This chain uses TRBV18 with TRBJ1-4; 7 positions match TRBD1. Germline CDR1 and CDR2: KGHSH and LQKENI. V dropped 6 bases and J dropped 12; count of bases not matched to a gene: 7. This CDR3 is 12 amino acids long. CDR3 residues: CASSFDTGELFF. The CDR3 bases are TGTGCCAGCTCCTTCGACACAGGGGAACTGTTTTTT.

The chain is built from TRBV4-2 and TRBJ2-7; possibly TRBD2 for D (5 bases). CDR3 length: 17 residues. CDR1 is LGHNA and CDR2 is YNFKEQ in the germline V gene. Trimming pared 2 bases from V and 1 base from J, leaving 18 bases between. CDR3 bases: TGTGCCAGCAGCCAAAACCTAGTCAGCGGAAGTTCCTACGAGCAGTACTTC. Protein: CASSQNLVSGSSYEQYF.

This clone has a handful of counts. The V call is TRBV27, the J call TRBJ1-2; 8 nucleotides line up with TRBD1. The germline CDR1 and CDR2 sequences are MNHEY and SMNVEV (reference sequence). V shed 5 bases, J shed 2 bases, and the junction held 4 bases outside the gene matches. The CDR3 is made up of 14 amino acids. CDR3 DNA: TGTGCCAGCAGTGAAAGGGACAGGAACTATGGCTACACCTTC. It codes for CASSERDRNYGYTF.

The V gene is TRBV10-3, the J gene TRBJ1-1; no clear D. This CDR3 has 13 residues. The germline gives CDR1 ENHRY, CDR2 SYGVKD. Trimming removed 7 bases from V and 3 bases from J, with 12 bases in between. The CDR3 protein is CAIKAVRDTEAFF. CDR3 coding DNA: TGTGCCATCAAGGCGGTCCGGGACACTGAAGCTTTCTTT.

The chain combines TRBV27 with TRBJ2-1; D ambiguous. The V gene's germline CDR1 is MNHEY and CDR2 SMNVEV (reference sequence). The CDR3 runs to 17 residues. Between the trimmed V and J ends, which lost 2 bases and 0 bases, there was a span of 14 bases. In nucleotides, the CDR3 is TGTGCCAGCAGTTTAGACACCCGCCGTCGCTCCTACAATGAGCAGTTCTTC. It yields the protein CASSLDTRRRSYNEQFF.

The CDR3: CASVRTGGTYEQYF. For the CDR3, the DNA is TGTGCTAGTGTTCGAACAGGAGGAACCTACGAGCAGTACTTC. The rearrangement links TRBV12-5 to TRBJ2-7, with D tentatively TRBD1 or TRBD2 (5 bases each). CDR3 length: 14 amino acids. V was pared by 7 bases and J by 2 bases, with 15 bases between. CDR1 is LGHNT, CDR2 FRNRAP, per germline. The full variable domain, rest sourced from reference TRBV12-5 and TRBJ2-7, is DARVTQTPRHKVTEMGQEVTMRCQPILGHNTVFWYRQTMMQGLELLAYFRNRAPLDDSGMPKDRFSAEMPDATLATLKIQPSEPRDSAVYFCASVRTGGTYEQYFGPGTRLTVT.

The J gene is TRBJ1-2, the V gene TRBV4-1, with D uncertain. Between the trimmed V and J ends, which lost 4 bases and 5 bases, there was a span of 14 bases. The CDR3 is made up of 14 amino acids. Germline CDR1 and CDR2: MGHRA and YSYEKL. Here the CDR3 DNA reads TGCGCCAGCAGCCCCGATTTCGGTGGGTATGGCTACACCTTC. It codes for CASSPDFGGYGYTF.

The CDR3 spells CASSEGVNANSPLHF. DNA of the CDR3: TGTGCCAGCAGTGAAGGGGTGAACGCCAATTCACCCCTCCACTTT. The J gene is TRBJ1-6, the V gene TRBV6-1, with unresolved D. In germline, CDR1 is MNHNS, CDR2 SASEGT. This CDR3 contains 15 residues. The V gene lost 1 base and the J gene lost 7 bases, with 11 bases spanning the gap.

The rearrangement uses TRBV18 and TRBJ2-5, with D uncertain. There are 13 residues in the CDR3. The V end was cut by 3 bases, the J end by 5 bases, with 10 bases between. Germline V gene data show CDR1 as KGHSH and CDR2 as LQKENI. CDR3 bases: TGTGCCAGCTCACCGACGGTCGGGGAGACCCAGTACTTC. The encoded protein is CASSPTVGETQYF.

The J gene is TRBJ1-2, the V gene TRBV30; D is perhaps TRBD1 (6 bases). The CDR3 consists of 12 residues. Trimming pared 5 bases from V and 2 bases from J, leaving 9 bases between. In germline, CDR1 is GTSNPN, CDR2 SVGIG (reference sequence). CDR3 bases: TGTGCCTGGTTAGGACAGAACTATGGCTACACCTTC. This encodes CAWLGQNYGYTF.

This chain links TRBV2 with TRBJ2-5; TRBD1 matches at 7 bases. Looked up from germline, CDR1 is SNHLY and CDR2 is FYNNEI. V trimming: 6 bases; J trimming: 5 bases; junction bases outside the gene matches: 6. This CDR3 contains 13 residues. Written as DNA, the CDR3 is TGTGCCAGCAGGATGGACAGGATTGAGACCCAGTACTTC. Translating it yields CASRMDRIETQYF.

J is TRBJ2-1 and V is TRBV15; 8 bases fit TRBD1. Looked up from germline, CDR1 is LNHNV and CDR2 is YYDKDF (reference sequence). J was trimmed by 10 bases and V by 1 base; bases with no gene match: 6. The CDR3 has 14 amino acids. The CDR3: CATSRVRGPIEQFF. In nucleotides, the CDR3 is TGTGCCACCAGCAGAGTCAGGGGGCCCATCGAGCAGTTCTTC.

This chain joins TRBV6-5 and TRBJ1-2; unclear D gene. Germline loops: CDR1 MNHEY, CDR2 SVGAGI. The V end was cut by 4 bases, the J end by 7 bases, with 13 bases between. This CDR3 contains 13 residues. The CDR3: CASSLGPASGYTF. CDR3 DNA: TGTGCCAGCAGTTTAGGGCCAGCGAGTGGCTACACCTTC.

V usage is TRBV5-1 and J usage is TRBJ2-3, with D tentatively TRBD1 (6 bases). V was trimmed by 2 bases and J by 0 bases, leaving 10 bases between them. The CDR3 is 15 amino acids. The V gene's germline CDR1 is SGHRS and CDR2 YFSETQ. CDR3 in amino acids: CASSLNRESTDTQYF. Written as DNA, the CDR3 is TGCGCCAGCAGCTTAAACAGGGAGAGCACAGATACGCAGTATTTT. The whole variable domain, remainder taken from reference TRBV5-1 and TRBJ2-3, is KAGVTQTPRYLIKTRGQQVTLSCSPISGHRSVSWYQQTPGQGLQFLFEYFSETQRNKGNFPGRFSGRQFSNSRSEMNVSTLELGDSALYLCASSLNRESTDTQYFGPGTRLTVL.

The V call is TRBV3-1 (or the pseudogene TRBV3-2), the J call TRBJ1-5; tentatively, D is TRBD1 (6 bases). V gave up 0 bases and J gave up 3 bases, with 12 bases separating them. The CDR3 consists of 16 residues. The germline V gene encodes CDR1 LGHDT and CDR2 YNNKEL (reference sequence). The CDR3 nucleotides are TGTGCCAGCAGCCAAGATCGATGGGGGGCCAATCAGCCCCAGCATTTT. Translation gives CASSQDRWGANQPQHF.

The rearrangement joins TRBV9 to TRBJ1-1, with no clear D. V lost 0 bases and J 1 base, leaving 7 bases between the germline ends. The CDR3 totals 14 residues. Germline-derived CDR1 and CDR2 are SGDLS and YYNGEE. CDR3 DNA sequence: TGTGCCAGCAGCGTAGACCCGAAGAACACTGAAGCTTTCTTT. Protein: CASSVDPKNTEAFF.

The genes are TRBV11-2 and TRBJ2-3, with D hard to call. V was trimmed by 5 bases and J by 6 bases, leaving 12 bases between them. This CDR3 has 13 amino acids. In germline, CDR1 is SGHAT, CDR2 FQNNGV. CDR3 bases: TGTGCCAGCAGCCCCCCCGCGAGGGATACGCAGTATTTT. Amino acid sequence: CASSPPARDTQYF.

The CDR3 DNA is TGCGCCAGCAGCTTGAGGACAGAGGACACTGAAGCTTTCTTT. This translates into CASSLRTEDTEAFF. The gene calls are TRBV5-1 and TRBJ1-1; a weak D match, TRBD1 (6 bases). The CDR3 totals 14 residues. Between the trimmed V and J ends, which lost 1 base and 3 bases, there was a span of 10 bases. Per germline, CDR1 SGHRS and CDR2 YFSETQ.

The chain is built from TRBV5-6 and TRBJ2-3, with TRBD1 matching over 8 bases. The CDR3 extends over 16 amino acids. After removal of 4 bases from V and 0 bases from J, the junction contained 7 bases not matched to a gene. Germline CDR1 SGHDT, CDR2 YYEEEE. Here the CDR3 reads CASSTIGQGSTDTQYF. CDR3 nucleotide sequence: TGTGCCAGCAGCACGATAGGACAGGGAAGCACAGATACGCAGTATTTT.

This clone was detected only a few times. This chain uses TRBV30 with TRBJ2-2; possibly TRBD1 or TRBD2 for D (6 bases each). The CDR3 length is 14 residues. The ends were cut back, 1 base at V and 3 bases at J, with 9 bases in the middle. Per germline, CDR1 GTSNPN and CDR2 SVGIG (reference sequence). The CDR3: CAWSEGGYTGELFF. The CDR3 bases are TGTGCCTGGAGTGAAGGGGGGTACACCGGGGAGCTGTTTTTT.

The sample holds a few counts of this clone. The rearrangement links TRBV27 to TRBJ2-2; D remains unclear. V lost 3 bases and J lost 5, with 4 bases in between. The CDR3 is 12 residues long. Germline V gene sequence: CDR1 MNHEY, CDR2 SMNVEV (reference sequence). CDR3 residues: CASSFWTGELFF. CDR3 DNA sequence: TGTGCCAGCAGTTTCTGGACCGGGGAGCTGTTTTTT.

In DNA, the CDR3 is TGTGCCAGCAGCATCGGGACAGTGAGCAATCAGCCCCAGCATTTT. Translated, it gives CASSIGTVSNQPQHF. The genes are TRBV9 and TRBJ1-5; 7 positions agree with TRBD1. CDR3 length equals 15 residues. Trimming removed 4 bases from V and 1 base from J; junction bases left unmatched: 5. Germline CDR1 is SGDLS and CDR2 is YYNGEE.

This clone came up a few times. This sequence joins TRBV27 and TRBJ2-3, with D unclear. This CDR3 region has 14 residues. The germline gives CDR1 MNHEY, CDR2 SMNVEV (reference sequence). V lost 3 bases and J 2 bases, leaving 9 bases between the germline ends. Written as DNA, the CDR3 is TGTGCCAGCAGTTTTGGGCCCCACACAGATACGCAGTATTTT. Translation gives CASSFGPHTDTQYF.

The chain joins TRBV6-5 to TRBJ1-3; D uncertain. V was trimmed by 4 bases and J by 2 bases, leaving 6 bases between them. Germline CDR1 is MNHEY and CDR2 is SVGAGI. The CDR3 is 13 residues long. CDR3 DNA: TGTGCCAGCAGTTCCGTCACTGGAAACACCATATATTTT. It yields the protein CASSSVTGNTIYF.

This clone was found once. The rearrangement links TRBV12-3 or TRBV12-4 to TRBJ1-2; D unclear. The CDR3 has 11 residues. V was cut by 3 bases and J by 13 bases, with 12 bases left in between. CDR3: CASSFDRETTF. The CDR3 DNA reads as TGTGCCAGCAGTTTTGATCGGGAGACCACCTTC.

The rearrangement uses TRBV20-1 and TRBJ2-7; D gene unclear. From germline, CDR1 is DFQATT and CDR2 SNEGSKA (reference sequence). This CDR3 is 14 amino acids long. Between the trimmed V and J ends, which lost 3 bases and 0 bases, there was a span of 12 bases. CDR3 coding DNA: TGCAGTGCTAGTGCGGAACCTTTCTCCTACGAGCAGTACTTC. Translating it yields CSASAEPFSYEQYF.

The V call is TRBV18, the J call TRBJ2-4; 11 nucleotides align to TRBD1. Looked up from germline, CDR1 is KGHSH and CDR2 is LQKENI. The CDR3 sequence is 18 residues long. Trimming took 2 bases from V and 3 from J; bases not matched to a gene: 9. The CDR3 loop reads CASSPSLPGQGVKNIQYF. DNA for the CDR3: TGTGCCAGCTCACCATCCTTACCGGGACAGGGGGTCAAAAACATTCAGTACTTC.

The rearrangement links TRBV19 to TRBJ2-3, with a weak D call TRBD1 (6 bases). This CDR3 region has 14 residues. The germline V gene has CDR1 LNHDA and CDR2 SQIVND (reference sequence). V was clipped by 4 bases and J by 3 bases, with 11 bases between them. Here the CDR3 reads CASSTRGRTDTQYF. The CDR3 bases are TGTGCCAGTAGTACAAGGGGGAGAACAGATACGCAGTATTTT. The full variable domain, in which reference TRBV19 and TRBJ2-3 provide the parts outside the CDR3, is DGGITQSPKYLFRKEGQNVTLSCEQNLNHDAMYWYRQDPGQGLRLIYYSQIVNDFQKGDIAEGYSVSREKKESFPLTVTSAQKNPTAFYLCASSTRGRTDTQYFGPGTRLTVL.

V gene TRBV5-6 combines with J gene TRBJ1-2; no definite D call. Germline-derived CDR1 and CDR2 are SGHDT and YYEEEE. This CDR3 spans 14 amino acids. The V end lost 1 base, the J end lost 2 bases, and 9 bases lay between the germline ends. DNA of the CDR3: TGTGCCAGCAGCTTGAAAGGCAGGAACTATGGCTACACCTTC. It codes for CASSLKGRNYGYTF.

The CDR3 bases are TGTGCCAGCAGTCGACAGGGGTATAATGAGCAGTTCTTC. Its translation is CASSRQGYNEQFF. The rearrangement joins TRBV5-4 to TRBJ2-1, with TRBD1 matching over 8 bases. V gave up 5 bases and J gave up 7 bases; unmatched junction bases: 5. Germline loops: CDR1 SGHNT, CDR2 YYREEE (reference sequence). The CDR3 totals 13 residues.